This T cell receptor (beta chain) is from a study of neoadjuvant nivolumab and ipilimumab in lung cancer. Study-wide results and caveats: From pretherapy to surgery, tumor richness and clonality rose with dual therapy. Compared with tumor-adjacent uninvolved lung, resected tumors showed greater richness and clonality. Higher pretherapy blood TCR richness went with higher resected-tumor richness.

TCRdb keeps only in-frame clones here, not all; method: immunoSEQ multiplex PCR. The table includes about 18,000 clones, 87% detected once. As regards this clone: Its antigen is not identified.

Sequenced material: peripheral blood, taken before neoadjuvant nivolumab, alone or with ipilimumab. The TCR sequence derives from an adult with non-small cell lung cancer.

Written as DNA, the CDR3 is TGCGCCAGCAGCCAAGGGGCTGATAGCAATCAGCCCCAGCATTTT. Amino acid sequence: CASSQGADSNQPQHF. V gene TRBV5-1 combines with J gene TRBJ1-5; perhaps TRBD1 as D (5 bases). The CDR3 runs 15 residues. Germline lookup yields CDR1 SGHRS and CDR2 YFSETQ. V shed 4 bases and J shed 0 bases, with 11 bases lying between them.